This is a list of T cell receptor beta chains from one sample in a study of blood T cell repertoires in COVID-19. The table came from immunoSEQ multiplex PCR; TCRdb's copy has only in-frame clones and leaves some out. The top ten clones hold over 2% of a sample with 200,000 to 250,000 clones, about nine tenths of them seen once. Sequencing was carried out using peripheral blood. All receptors come from a man aged 30 to 39 who had recovered from COVID-19. Each CDR3 is given with its conserved first and last residue. A D gene is named only where the DNA matches it firmly. Expanded clones get a size class; other rows say once, few or many, or leave the size out.

clone_size: .
j_call: TRBJ1-1
v_call: TRBV5-1
d_call: .
cdr3_aa: CASRGGTGFQNTEAFF
cdr3_nt: TGCGCCAGCAGAGGGGGAACGGGATTCCAGAACACTGAAGCTTTCTTT

clone_size: few
j_call: TRBJ1-2
v_call: TRBV5-1
d_call: TRBD1
cdr3_aa: CASSTGQLRNYGYTF
cdr3_nt: TGCGCCAGCAGCACGGGACAGCTGAGGAACTATGGCTACACCTTC

clone_size: once
j_call: TRBJ1-4
v_call: TRBV19
d_call: .
cdr3_aa: CATTPGGYEKLFF
cdr3_nt: TGTGCCACCACGCCGGGGGGATATGAAAAACTGTTTTTT

clone_size: .
j_call: TRBJ2-7
v_call: TRBV6-2/TRBV6-3
d_call: TRBD1
cdr3_aa: CASSFEGQGYYEQYF
cdr3_nt: TGTGCCAGCAGTTTTGAAGGACAGGGATACTACGAGCAGTACTTC

clone_size: .
j_call: TRBJ2-3
v_call: TRBV5-1
d_call: .
cdr3_aa: CASSLVFGAGTDTQYF
cdr3_nt: TGCGCCAGCAGCTTGGTTTTCGGTGCTGGCACAGATACGCAGTATTTT

clone_size: .
j_call: TRBJ2-5
v_call: TRBV9
d_call: TRBD2
cdr3_aa: CASSVPSGGRGEETQYF
cdr3_nt: TGTGCCAGCAGCGTTCCTTCGGGGGGGCGCGGTGAGGAGACCCAGTACTTC

clone_size: .
j_call: TRBJ1-3
v_call: TRBV5-5
d_call: .
cdr3_aa: CASSETAGLATTGNTIYF
cdr3_nt: TGTGCCAGCAGCGAAACCGCGGGGTTAGCAACTACTGGAAACACCATATATTTT

clone_size: .
j_call: TRBJ1-3
v_call: TRBV6-5
d_call: .
cdr3_aa: CASSYGWASGNTIYF
cdr3_nt: TGTGCCAGCAGTTACGGTTGGGCCTCTGGAAACACCATATATTTT

clone_size: .
j_call: TRBJ2-7
v_call: TRBV6-5
d_call: .
cdr3_aa: CASTESAWEQYF
cdr3_nt: TGTGCCAGCACCGAGAGTGCGTGGGAGCAGTACTTC

clone_size: .
j_call: TRBJ2-5
v_call: TRBV7-9
d_call: .
cdr3_aa: CASSLIRGQETQYF
cdr3_nt: TGTGCCAGCAGCTTAATCAGGGGCCAAGAGACCCAGTACTTC

clone_size: .
j_call: TRBJ1-1
v_call: TRBV27
d_call: TRBD1
cdr3_aa: CASRLLDRGLTEAFF
cdr3_nt: TGTGCCAGCAGGCTTTTAGACAGGGGGCTAACTGAAGCTTTCTTT